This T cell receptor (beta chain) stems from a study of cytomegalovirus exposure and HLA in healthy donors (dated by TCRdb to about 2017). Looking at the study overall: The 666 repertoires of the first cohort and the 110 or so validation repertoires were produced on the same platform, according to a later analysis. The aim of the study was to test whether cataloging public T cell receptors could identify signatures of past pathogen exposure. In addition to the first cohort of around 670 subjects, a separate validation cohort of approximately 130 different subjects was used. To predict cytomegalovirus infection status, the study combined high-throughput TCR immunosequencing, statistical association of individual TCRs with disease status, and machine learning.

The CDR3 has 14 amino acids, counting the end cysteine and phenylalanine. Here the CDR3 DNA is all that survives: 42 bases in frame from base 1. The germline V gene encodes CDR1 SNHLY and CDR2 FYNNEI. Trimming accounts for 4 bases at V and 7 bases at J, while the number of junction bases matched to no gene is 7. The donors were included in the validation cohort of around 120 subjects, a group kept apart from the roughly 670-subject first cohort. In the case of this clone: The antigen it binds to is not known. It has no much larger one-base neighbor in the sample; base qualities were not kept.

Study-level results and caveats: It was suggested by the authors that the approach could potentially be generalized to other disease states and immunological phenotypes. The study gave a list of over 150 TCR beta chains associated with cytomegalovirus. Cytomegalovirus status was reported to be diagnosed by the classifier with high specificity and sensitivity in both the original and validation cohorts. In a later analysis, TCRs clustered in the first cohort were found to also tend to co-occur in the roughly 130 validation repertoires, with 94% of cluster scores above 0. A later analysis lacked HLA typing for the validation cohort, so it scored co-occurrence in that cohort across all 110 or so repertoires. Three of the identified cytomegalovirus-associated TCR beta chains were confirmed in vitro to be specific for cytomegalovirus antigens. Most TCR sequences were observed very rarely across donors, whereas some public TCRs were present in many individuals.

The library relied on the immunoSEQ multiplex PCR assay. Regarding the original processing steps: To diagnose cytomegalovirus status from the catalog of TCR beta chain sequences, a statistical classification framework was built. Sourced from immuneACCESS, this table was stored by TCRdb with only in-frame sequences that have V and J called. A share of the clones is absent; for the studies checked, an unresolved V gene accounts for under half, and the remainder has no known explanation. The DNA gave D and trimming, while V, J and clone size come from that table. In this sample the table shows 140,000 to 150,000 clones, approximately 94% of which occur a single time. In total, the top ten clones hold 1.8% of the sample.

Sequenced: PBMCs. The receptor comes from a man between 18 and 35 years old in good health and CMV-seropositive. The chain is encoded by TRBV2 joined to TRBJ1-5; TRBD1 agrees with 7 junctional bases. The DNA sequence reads TGTGCCAGCAGTGCAGACAGGGAGAGACAGCCCCAGCATTTT. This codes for CASSADRERQPQHF. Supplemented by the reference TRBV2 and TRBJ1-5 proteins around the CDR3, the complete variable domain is EPEVTQTPSHQVTQMGQEVILRCVPISNHLYFYWYRQILGQKVEFLVSFYNNEISEKSEIFDDQFSVERPDGSNFTLKIRSTKLEDSAMYFCASSADRERQPQHFGDGTRLSIL.